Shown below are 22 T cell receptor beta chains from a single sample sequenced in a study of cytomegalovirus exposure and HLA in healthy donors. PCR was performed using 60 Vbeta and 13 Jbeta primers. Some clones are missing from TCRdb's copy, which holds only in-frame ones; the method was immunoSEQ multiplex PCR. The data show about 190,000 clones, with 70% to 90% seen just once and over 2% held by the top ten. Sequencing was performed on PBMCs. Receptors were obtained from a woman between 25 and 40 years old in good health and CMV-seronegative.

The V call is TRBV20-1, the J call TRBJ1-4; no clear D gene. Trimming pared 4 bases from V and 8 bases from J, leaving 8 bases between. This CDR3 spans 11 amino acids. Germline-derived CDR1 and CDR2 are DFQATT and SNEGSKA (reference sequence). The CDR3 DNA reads TGCAGTGCTACACATCAAGAAAAACTGTTTTTT. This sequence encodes CSATHQEKLFF.

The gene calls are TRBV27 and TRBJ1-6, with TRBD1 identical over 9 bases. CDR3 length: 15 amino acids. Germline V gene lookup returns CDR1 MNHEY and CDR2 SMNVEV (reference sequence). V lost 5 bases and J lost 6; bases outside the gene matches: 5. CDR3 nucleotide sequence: TGTGCCAGCAGTACTTACAGGGGGCTTAATTCACCCCTCCACTTT. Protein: CASSTYRGLNSPLHF.

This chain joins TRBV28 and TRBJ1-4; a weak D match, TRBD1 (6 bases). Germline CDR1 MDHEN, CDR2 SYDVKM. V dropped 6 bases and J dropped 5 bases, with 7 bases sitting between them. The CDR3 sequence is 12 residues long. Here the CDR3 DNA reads TGTGCCAGCAGCGGACAGAATGAAAAACTGTTTTTT. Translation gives CASSGQNEKLFF.

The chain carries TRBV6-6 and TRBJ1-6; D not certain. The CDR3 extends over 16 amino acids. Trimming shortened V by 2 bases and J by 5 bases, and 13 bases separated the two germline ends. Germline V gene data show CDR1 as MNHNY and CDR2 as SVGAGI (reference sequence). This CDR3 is CASSYSQIADNSPLHF. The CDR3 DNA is TGTGCCAGCAGTTACAGTCAGATCGCCGATAATTCACCCCTCCACTTT.

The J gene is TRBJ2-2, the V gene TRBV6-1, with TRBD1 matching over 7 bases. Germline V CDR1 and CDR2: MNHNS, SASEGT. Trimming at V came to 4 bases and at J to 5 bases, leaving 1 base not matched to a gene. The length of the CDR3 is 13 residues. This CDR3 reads CASSGGQTGELFF. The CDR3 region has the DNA TGTGCCAGCAGTGGGGGACAGACCGGGGAGCTGTTTTTT.

The CDR3 loop reads CASSRALGRPREKLFF. For the CDR3, the DNA is TGTGCCAGCAGTCGCGCACTGGGCAGGCCTCGTGAAAAACTGTTTTTT. V and J are TRBV7-9 and TRBJ1-4; D call uncertain. V lost 6 bases to trimming and J lost 7 bases, with 21 bases between them. The CDR3 totals 16 residues. The germline V gene has CDR1 SEHNR and CDR2 FQNEAQ (reference sequence).

CDR3: CASSQVDYSVEQYF. CDR3 nucleotide sequence: TGTGCCAGCAGCCAAGTCGACTATTCAGTCGAGCAGTACTTC. The chain carries TRBV4-2 and TRBJ2-7, with a possible D match to TRBD2 (5 bases). Trimming took 1 base from V and 6 from J, leaving 13 bases between them. The V gene's germline CDR1 is LGHNA and CDR2 YNFKEQ. The CDR3 totals 14 residues.

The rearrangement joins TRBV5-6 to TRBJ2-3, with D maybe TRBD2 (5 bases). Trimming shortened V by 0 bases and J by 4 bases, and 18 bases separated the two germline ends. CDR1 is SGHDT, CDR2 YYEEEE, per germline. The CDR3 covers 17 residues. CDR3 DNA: TGTGCCAGCAGCTTGGCCGGACTCCGTCTCCCCGCAGATACGCAGTATTTT. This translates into CASSLAGLRLPADTQYF.

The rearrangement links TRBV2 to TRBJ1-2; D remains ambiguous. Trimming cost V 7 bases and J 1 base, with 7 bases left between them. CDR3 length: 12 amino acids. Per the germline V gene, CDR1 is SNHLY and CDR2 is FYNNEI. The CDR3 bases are TGTGCCAGCAACAGAAATAACTATGGCTACACCTTC. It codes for CASNRNNYGYTF.

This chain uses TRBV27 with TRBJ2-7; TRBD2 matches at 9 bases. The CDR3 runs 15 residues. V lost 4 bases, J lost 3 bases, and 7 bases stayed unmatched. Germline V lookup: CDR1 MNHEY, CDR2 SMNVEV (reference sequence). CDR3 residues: CASSSGLARFYEQYF. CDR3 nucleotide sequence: TGTGCCAGCAGTTCAGGACTAGCGAGGTTCTACGAGCAGTACTTC.

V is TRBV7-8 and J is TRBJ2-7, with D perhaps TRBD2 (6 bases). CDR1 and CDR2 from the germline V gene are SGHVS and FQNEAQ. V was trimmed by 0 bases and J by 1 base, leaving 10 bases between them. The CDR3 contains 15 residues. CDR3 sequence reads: CASSLAIGTSYEQYF. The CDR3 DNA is TGTGCCAGCAGCTTAGCGATCGGGACTTCCTACGAGCAGTACTTC.

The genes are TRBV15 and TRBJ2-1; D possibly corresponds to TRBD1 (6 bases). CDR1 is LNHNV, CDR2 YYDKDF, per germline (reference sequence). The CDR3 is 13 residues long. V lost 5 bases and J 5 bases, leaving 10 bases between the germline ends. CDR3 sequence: CATSYDRNNEQFF. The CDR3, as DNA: TGTGCCACCAGCTACGACAGGAACAATGAGCAGTTCTTC. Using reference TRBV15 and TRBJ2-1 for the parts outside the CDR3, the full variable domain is DAMVIQNPRYQVTQFGKPVTLSCSQTLNHNVMYWYQQKSSQAPKLLFHYYDKDFNNEADTPDNFQSRRPNTSFCFLDIRSPGLGDTAMYLCATSYDRNNEQFFGPGTRLTVL.

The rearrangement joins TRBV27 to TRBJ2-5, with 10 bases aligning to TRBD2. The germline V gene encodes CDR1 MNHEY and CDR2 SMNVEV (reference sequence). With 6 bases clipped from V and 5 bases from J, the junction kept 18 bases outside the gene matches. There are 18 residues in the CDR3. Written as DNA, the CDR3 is TGTGCCAGCAGCAGGAGAGATAGCGGGAGGTTTTATAGGGAGACCCAGTACTTC. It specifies CASSRRDSGRFYRETQYF.

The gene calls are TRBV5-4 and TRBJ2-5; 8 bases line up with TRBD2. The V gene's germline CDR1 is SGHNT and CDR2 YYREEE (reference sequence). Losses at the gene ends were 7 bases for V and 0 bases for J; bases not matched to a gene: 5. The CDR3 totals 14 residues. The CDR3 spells CASSRGGYQETQYF. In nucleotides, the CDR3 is TGTGCCAGCTCCCGGGGGGGGTACCAAGAGACCCAGTACTTC.

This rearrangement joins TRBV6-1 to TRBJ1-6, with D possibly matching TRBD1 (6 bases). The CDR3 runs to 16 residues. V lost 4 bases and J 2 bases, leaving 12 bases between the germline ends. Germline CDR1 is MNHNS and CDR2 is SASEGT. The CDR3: CASSGRTVAYNSPLHF. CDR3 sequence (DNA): TGTGCCAGCAGTGGGCGGACAGTAGCCTATAATTCACCCCTCCACTTT.

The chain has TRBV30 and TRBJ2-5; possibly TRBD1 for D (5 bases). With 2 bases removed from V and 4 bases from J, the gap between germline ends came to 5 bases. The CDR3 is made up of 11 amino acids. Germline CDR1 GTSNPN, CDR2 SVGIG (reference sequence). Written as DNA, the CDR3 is TGTGCCTGGAGTACAGGAGAGACCCAGTACTTC. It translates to CAWSTGETQYF.

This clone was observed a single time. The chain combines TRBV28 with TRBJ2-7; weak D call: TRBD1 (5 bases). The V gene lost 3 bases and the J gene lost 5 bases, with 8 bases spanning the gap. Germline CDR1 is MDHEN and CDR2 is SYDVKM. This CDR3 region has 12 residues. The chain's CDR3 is CASSFRQNEQYF. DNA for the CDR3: TGTGCCAGCAGTTTCCGACAGAACGAGCAGTACTTC.

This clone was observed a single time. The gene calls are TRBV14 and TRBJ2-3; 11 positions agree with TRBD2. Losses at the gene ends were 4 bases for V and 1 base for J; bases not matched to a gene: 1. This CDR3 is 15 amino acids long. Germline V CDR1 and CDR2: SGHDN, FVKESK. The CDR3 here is CASSRGLAGTDTQYF. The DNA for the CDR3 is TGTGCCAGCAGCCGGGGACTAGCGGGCACAGATACGCAGTATTTT.

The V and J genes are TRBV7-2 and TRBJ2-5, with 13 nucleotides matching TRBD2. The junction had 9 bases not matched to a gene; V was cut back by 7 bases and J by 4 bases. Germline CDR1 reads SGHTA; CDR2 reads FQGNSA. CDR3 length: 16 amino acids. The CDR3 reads CASTPQGLAGVETQYF. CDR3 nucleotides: TGTGCCAGCACCCCACAAGGACTAGCGGGAGTAGAGACCCAGTACTTC.

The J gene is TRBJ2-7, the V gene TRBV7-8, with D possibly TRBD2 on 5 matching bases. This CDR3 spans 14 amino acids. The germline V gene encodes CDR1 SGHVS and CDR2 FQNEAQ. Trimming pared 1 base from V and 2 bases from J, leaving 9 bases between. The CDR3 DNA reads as TGTGCCAGCAGCTTAGGGCTAGCAGCCTACGAGCAGTACTTC. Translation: CASSLGLAAYEQYF.

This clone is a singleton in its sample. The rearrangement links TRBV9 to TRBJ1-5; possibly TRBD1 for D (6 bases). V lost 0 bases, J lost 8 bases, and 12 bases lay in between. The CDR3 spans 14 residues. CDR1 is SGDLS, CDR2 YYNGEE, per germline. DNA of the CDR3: TGTGCCAGCAGCGTAGCCGGGGGGCTGGAGCCCCAGCATTTT. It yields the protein CASSVAGGLEPQHF.

Here the CDR3 DNA reads TGTGCCAGCAGCTCGCCCGGGAGATCGAGCACAGATACGCAGTATTTT. Translation gives CASSSPGRSSTDTQYF. The genes are TRBV5-4 and TRBJ2-3; possible D gene TRBD2, 6 bases. The CDR3 spans 16 residues. V lost 3 bases to trimming and J lost 0 bases, with 14 bases between them. Germline assignment: CDR1 SGHNT and CDR2 YYREEE (reference sequence).